This T cell receptor (beta chain) was documented in a study of blood T cell repertoires in COVID-19. Study in general: Whether acute or convalescent, the COVID-19 samples came from the United States, Italy and Spain. PBMCs, B-cell-depleted T cells, or T cells were the source of the cDNA or gDNA that made up the material.

The CDR3 has 13 amino acids. V lost 6 bases and J lost 0, with 8 bases in between. Germline assignment: CDR1 SNHLY and CDR2 FYNNEI. In the original processing: Quantification of nucleated cells was approximated via reference gene primer amplification. The method was immunoSEQ multiplex PCR; TCRdb's version includes in-frame clones alone and lacks a portion of them. The DNA gave D and trimming, while V, J and clone size come from that table. The data hold 65,000 to 70,000 clones, with about four fifths observed a single time. The gene calls are TRBV2 and TRBJ1-1, with a tentative D call TRBD1 (5 bases). The TCR originated in a woman aged 55 to 70 with acute or convalescent COVID-19. The sequencing sample was made of peripheral blood. The CDR3 sequence is CASRDTLNTEAFF. For the CDR3, the DNA is TGTGCCAGCAGGGACACTTTGAACACTGAAGCTTTCTTT.